Given below is one T cell receptor beta chain in context. The antigen is not known. The sample comes from a study of cytomegalovirus exposure and HLA in healthy donors. Notes on the study in general: The listing of some 170 TCR beta chains classed them as cytomegalovirus-associated. Published work reported that the classifier diagnosed cytomegalovirus status with high specificity and sensitivity.

Sequencing was performed with immunoSEQ multiplex PCR; in TCRdb, only in-frame clones are kept and a portion is missing. The data hold almost 200,000 clones, with about 81% observed a single time. Among the 120 or so subjects of the validation cohort, separate from the approximately 670-subject first cohort, were the donors. Germline assignment: CDR1 SQVTM and CDR2 ANQGSEA. V lost 6 bases to trimming and J lost 4 bases; unmatched junction nucleotides: 2. The CDR3 contains 12 residues. The V gene is TRBV29-1, the J gene TRBJ1-4; TRBD1 matches at 7 bases. Sequenced sample: PBMCs. The clonotype originates from a woman in her 30s in good health and CMV-seronegative. The CDR3 protein is CSVGTVNEKLFF. The CDR3 DNA is TGCAGCGTGGGGACAGTTAATGAAAAACTGTTTTTT.